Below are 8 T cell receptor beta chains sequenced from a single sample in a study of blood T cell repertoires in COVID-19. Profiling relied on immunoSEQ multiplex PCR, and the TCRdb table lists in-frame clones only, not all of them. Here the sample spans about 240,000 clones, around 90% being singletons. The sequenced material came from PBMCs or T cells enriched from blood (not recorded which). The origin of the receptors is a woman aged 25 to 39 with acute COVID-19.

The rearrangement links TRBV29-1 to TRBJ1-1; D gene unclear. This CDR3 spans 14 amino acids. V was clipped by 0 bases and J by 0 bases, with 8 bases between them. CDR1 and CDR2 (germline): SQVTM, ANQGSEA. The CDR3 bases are TGCAGCGTTGAAGATCGAGTCGTGAACACTGAAGCTTTCTTT. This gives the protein CSVEDRVVNTEAFF.

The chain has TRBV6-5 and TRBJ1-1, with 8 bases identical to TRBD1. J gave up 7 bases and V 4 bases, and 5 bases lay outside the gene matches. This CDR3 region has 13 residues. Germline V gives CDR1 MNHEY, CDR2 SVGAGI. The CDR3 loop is CASSSGTGLEAFF. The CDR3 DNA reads TGTGCCAGCAGTTCCGGGACAGGTCTTGAAGCTTTCTTT.

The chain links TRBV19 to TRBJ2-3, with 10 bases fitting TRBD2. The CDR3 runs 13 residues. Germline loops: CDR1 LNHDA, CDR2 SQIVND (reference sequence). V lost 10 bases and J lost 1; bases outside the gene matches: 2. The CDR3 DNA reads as TGTGCCATTGGGACTAGCGGCACAGATACGCAGTATTTT. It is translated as CAIGTSGTDTQYF.

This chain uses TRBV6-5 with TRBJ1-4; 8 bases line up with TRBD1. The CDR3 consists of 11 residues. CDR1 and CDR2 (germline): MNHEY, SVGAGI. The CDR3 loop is CTIGTGGKLFF. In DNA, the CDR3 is TGTACTATTGGGACAGGAGGAAAACTGTTTTTT.

CDR3: CASRGGNTGELFF. The CDR3 nucleotides are TGTGCCAGCAGAGGAGGGAACACCGGGGAGCTGTTTTTT. The rearrangement joins TRBV7-9 to TRBJ2-2, with a possible D match to TRBD2 (5 bases). Deletions cut 6 bases from V and 1 base from J, with 6 bases between. Germline values: CDR1 SEHNR, CDR2 FQNEAQ (reference sequence). There are 13 residues in the CDR3. Using reference TRBV7-9 and TRBJ2-2 for the parts outside the CDR3, the full variable domain is DTGVSQNPRHKITKRGQNVTFRCDPISEHNRLYWYRQTLGQGPEFLTYFQNEAQLEKSRLLSDRFSAERPKGSFSTLEIQRTEQGDSAMYLCASRGGNTGELFFGEGSRLTVL.

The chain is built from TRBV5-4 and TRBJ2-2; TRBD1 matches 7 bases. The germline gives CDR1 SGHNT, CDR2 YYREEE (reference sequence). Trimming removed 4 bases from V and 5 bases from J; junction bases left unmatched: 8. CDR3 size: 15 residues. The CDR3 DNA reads TGTGCCAGCAGCCGGGGCAGGGGGTATACCGGGGAGCTGTTTTTT. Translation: CASSRGRGYTGELFF.

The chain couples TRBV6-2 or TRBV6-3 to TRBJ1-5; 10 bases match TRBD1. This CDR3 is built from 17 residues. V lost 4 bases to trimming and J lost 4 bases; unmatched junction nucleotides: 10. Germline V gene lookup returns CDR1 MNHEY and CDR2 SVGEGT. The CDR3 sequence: CASSWPGQGMGNQPQHF. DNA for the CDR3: TGTGCCAGCAGTTGGCCGGGACAGGGGATGGGAAATCAGCCCCAGCATTTT.

The CDR3 nucleotides are TGCAGCGCCGCTGAAGCTTTCTTT. Protein: CSAAEAFF. This chain uses TRBV29-1 with TRBJ1-1; D is ambiguous. V was pared by 7 bases and J by 6 bases, with 3 bases between. The CDR3 has 8 amino acids. In germline, CDR1 is SQVTM, CDR2 ANQGSEA.